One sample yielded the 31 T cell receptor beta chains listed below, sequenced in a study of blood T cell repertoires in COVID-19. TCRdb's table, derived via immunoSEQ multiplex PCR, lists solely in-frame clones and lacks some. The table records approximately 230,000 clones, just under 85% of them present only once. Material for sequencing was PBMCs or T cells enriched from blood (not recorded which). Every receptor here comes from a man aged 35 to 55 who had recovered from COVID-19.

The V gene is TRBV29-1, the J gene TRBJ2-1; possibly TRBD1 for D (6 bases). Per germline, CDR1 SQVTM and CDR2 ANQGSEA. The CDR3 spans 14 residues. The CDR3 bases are TGCAGTACGAACAGGGAGTTGGGTTCTGTTGAGCAGTTCTTC. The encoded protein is CSTNRELGSVEQFF.

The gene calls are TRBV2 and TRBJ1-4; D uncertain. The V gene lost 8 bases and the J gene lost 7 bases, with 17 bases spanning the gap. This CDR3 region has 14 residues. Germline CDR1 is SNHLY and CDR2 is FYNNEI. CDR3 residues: CASYDFTVGEKLFF. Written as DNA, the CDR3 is TGTGCCAGCTACGACTTTACCGTGGGTGAAAAACTGTTTTTT.

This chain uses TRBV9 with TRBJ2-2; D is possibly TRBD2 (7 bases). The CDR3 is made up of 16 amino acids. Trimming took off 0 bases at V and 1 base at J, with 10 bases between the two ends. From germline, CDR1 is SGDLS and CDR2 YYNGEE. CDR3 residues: CASSVGGGQNTGELFF. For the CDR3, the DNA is TGTGCCAGCAGCGTAGGCGGGGGCCAGAACACCGGGGAGCTGTTTTTT.

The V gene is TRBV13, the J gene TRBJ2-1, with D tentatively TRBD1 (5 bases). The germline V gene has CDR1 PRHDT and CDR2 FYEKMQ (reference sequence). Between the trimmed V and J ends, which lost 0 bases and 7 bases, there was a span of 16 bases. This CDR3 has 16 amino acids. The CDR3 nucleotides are TGTGCCAGCAGCTTAGGCAAGAAACAGGTCGGGAATGAGCAGTTCTTC. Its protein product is CASSLGKKQVGNEQFF.

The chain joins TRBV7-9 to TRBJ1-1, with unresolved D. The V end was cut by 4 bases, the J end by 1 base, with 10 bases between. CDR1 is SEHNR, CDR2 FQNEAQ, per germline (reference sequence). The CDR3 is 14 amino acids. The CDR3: CASSSPAGNTEAFF. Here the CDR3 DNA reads TGTGCCAGCAGCTCCCCGGCAGGGAACACTGAAGCTTTCTTT.

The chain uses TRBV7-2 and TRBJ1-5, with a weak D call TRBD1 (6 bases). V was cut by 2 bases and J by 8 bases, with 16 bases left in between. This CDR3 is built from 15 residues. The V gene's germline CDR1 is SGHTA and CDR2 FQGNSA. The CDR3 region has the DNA TGTGCCAGCAGCTTATCAGGGGCAAGGGGAGAGCCCCAGCATTTT. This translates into CASSLSGARGEPQHF.

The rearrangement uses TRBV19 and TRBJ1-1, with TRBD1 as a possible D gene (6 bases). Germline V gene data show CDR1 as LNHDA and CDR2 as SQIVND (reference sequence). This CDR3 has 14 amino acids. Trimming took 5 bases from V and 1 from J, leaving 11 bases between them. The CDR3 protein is CASSSLQGNTEAFF. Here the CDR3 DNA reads TGTGCCAGTAGTTCCCTACAGGGGAACACTGAAGCTTTCTTT.

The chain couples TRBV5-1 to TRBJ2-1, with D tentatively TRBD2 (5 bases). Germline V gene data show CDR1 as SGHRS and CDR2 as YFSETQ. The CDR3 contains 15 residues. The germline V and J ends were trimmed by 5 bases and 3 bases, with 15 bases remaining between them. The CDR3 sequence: CASSSGWGDYNEQFF. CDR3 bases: TGCGCCAGCAGTTCCGGGTGGGGAGACTACAATGAGCAGTTCTTC.

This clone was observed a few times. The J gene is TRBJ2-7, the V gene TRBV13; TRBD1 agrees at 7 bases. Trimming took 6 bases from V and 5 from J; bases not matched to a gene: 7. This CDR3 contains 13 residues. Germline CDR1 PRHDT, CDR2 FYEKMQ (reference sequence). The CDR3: CASRRDREDEQYF. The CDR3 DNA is TGTGCCAGCAGACGAGACAGGGAAGACGAGCAGTACTTC.

CDR3 sequence (DNA): TGTGCCAGCAGCCAAAAGGGGGCGGGAAACACTGAAGCTTTCTTT. Amino acid sequence: CASSQKGAGNTEAFF. This chain joins TRBV3-1 (or the pseudogene TRBV3-2) and TRBJ1-1, with 7 bases lining up with TRBD1. This CDR3 spans 15 amino acids. After removal of 2 bases from V and 2 bases from J, the junction contained 5 bases not matched to a gene. The V gene's germline CDR1 is LGHDT and CDR2 YNNKEL (reference sequence).

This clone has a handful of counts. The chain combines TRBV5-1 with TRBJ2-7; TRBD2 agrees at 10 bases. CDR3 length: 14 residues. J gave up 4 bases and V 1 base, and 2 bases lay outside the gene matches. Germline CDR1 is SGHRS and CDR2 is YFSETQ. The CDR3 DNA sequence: TGCGCCAGCAGCTTGTCTAGCGGGGGTTACGAGCAGTACTTC. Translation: CASSLSSGGYEQYF.

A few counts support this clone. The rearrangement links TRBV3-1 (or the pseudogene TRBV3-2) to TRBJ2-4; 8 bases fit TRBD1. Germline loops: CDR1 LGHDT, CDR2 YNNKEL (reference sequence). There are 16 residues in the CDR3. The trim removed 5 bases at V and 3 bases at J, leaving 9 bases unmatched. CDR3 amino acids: CASSNDRGTGKNIQYF. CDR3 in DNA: TGTGCCAGCAGCAACGACAGGGGCACGGGCAAAAACATTCAGTACTTC.

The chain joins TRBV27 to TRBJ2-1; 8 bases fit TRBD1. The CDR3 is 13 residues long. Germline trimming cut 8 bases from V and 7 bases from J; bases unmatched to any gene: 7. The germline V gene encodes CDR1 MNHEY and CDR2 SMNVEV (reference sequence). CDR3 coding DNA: TGTGCCAGCGGGGACAGGACGAGAAATGAGCAGTTCTTC. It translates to CASGDRTRNEQFF.

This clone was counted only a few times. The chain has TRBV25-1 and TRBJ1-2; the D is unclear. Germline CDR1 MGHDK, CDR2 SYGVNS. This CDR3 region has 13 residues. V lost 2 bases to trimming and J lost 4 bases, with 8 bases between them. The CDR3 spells CASSERQAYGYTF. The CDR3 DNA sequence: TGTGCCAGCAGTGAAAGGCAGGCCTATGGCTACACCTTC.

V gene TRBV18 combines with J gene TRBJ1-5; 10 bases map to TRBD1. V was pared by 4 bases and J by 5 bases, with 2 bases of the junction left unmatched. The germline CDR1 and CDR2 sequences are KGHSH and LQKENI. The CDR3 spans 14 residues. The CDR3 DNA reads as TGTGCCAGCTCACTCGGACAGGGGGATCAGCCCCAGCATTTT. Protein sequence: CASSLGQGDQPQHF.

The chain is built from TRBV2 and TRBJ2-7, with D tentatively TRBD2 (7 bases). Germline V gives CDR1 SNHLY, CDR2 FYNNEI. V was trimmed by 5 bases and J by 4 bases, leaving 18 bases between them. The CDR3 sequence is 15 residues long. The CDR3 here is CASSIGRGASYEQYF. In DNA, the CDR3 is TGTGCCAGCAGTATAGGTCGGGGGGCCTCTTACGAGCAGTACTTC.

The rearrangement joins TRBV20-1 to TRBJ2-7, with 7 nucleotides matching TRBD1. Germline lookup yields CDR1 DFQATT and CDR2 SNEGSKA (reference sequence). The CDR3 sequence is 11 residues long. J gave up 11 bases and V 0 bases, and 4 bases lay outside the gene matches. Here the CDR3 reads CSARDRGHKYF. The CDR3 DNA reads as TGCAGTGCTAGAGATAGGGGGCACAAGTACTTC.

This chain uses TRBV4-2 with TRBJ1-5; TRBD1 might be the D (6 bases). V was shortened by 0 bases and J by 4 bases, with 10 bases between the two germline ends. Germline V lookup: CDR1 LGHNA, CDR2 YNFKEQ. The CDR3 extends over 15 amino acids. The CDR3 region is CASSQDRTGNQPQHF. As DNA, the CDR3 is TGTGCCAGCAGCCAAGATCGTACAGGGAATCAGCCCCAGCATTTT.

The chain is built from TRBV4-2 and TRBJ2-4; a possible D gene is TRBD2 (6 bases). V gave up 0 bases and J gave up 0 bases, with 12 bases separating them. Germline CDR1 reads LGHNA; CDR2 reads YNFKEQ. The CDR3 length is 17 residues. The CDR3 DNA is TGTGCCAGCAGCCAAGATAATGGGGGGTCAGCCAAAAACATTCAGTACTTC. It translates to CASSQDNGGSAKNIQYF.

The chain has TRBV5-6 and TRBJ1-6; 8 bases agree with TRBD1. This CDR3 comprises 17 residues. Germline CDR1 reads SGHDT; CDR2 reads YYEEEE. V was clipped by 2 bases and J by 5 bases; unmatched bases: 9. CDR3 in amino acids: CASSFYGPGQDNSPLHF. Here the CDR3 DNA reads TGTGCCAGCAGCTTTTATGGACCGGGACAGGATAATTCACCCCTCCACTTT.

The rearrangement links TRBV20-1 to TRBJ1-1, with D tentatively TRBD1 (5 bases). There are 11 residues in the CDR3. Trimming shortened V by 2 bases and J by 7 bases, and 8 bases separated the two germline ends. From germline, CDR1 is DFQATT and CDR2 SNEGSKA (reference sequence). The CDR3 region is CSARWQGEAFF. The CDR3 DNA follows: TGCAGTGCTAGATGGCAGGGTGAAGCTTTCTTT.

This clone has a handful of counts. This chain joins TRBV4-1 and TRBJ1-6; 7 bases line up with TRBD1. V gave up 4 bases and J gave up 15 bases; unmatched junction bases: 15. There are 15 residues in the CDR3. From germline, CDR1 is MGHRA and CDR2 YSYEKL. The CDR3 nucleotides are TGCGCCAGCAGCCCAGGATTTGGGACAGCCGTACTCCTCCACTTT. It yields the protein CASSPGFGTAVLLHF.

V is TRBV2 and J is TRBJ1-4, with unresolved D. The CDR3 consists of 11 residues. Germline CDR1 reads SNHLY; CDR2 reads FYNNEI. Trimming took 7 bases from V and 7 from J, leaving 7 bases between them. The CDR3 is CASNGGEKLFF. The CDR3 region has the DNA TGTGCCAGCAACGGTGGTGAAAAACTGTTTTTT.

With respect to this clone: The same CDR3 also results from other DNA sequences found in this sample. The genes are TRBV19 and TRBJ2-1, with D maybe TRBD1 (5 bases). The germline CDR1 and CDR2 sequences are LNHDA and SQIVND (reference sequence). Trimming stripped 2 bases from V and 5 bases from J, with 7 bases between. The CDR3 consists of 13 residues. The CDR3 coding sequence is TGTGCCAGTAGTATACGACAGAACAATGAGCAGTTCTTC. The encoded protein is CASSIRQNNEQFF.

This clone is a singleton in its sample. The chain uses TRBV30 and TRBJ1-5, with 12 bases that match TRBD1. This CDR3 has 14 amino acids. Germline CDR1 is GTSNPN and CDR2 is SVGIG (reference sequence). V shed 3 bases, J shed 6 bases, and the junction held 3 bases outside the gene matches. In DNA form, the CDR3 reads TGTGCCTGGAGGGGACAGGGGGCTGGTCAGCCCCAGCATTTT. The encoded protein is CAWRGQGAGQPQHF.

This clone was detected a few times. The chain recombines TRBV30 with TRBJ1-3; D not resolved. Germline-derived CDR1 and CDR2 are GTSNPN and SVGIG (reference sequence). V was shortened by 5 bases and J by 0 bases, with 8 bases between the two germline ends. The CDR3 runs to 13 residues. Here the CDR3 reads CAWDGSSGNTIYF. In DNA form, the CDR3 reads TGTGCCTGGGACGGGAGCTCTGGAAACACCATATATTTT.

CDR3 nucleotide sequence: TGTGCCACCAGTGGGACAGGGGGCACCGGGGAGCTGTTTTTT. As protein: CATSGTGGTGELFF. The genes are TRBV24-1 and TRBJ2-2; TRBD1 matches at 10 bases. V was pared by 5 bases and J by 4 bases, with 0 bases of the junction left unmatched. Germline lookup yields CDR1 KGHDR and CDR2 SFDVKD. The CDR3 has 14 residues.

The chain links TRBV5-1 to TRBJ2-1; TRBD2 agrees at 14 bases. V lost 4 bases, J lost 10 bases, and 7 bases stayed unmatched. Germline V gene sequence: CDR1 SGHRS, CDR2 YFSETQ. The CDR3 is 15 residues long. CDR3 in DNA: TGCGCCAGCAGCCAAGGGACTAGCGGGAGTAGAGAGCAGTTCTTC. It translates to CASSQGTSGSREQFF.

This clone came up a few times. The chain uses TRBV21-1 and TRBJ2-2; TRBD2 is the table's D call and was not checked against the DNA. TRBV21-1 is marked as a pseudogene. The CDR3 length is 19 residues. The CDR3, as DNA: TGTGCCAGCAGAGCGGGGGATTCCGGGACTAGCGTAAACACCGGGGAGCTGTTTTTT. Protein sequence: CASRAGDSGTSVNTGELFF.

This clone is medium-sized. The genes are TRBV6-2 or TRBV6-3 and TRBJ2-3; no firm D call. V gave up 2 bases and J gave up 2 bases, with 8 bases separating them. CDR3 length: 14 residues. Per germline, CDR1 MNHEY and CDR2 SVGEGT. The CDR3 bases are TGTGCCAGCAGTTACGAGTTCCTCACAGATACGCAGTATTTT. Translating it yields CASSYEFLTDTQYF.

CDR3 residues: CATRTGGFEAFF. The CDR3 coding sequence is TGTGCCACTAGGACAGGGGGGTTTGAAGCTTTCTTT. The chain employs TRBV15 and TRBJ1-1, with 10 positions matching TRBD1. CDR3 length: 12 residues. Germline CDR1 and CDR2: LNHNV and YYDKDF (reference sequence). V lost 9 bases to trimming and J lost 7 bases; unmatched junction nucleotides: 5. The whole variable domain, filled in from reference TRBV15 and TRBJ1-1, reads DAMVIQNPRYQVTQFGKPVTLSCSQTLNHNVMYWYQQKSSQAPKLLFHYYDKDFNNEADTPDNFQSRRPNTSFCFLDIRSPGLGDTAMYLCATRTGGFEAFFGQGTRLTVV.